One and the same sample provided the 21 T cell receptor beta chains below, sequenced in a study of T-cell memory formation after mild COVID-19. From the 5' RACE reads, TCRdb called clonotypes with MiXCR, one entry per CDR3 protein. The data contain more than 150,000 distinct CDR3 sequences, around 20% of them singletons. The sample comprised PBMCs or a T cell subset sorted from them (not recorded which). All receptors derive from a man aged 18 to 29 who had mild COVID-19 (a few samples of this study predate the infection). Cell type and time point are not known.

This clonotype has more than one count but fewer than ten. V is TRBV20-1 and J is TRBJ1-4; 8 bases line up with TRBD1. The V gene's germline CDR1 is DFQATT and CDR2 SNEGSKA (reference sequence). V lost 6 bases, J lost 6 bases, and 6 bases stayed unmatched. The CDR3 runs to 13 residues. The CDR3 bases are TGCAGTGCCAAACAGGGGGTTGATGAAAAACTGTTTTTT. Amino acids: CSAKQGVDEKLFF.

The rearrangement joins TRBV28 to TRBJ2-5; 8 bases match TRBD1. The CDR3 consists of 14 residues. Per germline, CDR1 MDHEN and CDR2 SYDVKM. V gave up 6 bases and J gave up 6 bases; unmatched junction bases: 9. The CDR3: CASRELGQGKTQYF. CDR3 nucleotide sequence: TGTGCCAGCAGGGAGTTAGGACAGGGAAAGACCCAGTACTTC.

This clonotype was recorded a few times. The CDR3 DNA is TGCGCCAGCTCTCCAGGCCATAGCAATCAGCCCCAGCATTTT. Its protein product is CASSPGHSNQPQHF. The genes are TRBV5-1 and TRBJ1-5, with no clear D. V lost 7 bases to trimming and J lost 0 bases, with 11 bases between them. The CDR3 extends over 14 amino acids. Germline CDR1 and CDR2: SGHRS and YFSETQ. Full variable domain (remainder filled in from reference TRBV5-1 and TRBJ1-5): KAGVTQTPRYLIKTRGQQVTLSCSPISGHRSVSWYQQTPGQGLQFLFEYFSETQRNKGNFPGRFSGRQFSNSRSEMNVSTLELGDSALYLCASSPGHSNQPQHFGDGTRLSIL.

This clonotype showed up many times. The rearrangement links TRBV7-3 to TRBJ1-1; 10 nucleotides agree with TRBD1. The germline V gene has CDR1 SGHTA and CDR2 FQGTGA. J lost 3 bases, V lost 6 bases, and 7 bases had no gene match. This CDR3 is built from 15 residues. CDR3 amino acids: CASSPTGGGYTEAFF. For the CDR3, the DNA is TGTGCCAGCAGTCCGACAGGGGGCGGGTACACTGAAGCTTTCTTT. The complete variable domain, with remaining parts taken from reference TRBV7-3 and TRBJ1-1, reads GAGVSQTPSNKVTEKGKYVELRCDPISGHTALYWYRQSLGQGPEFLIYFQGTGAADDSGLPNDRFFAVRPEGSVSTLKIQRTERGDSAVYLCASSPTGGGYTEAFFGQGTRLTVV.

This clonotype appeared a few times. The V call is TRBV7-8, the J call TRBJ2-3; D gene ambiguous. Germline CDR1 is SGHVS and CDR2 is FQNEAQ. The V and J ends lost 5 bases and 6 bases respectively, with 18 bases between them. This CDR3 comprises 15 residues. The CDR3 spells CASSQRVPSRDTQYF. The CDR3 region has the DNA TGTGCCAGCAGCCAAAGGGTCCCTTCCCGGGATACGCAGTATTTT.

V usage is TRBV11-1 and J usage is TRBJ1-1; 11 bases are a match to TRBD1. V lost 5 bases and J lost 6; bases outside the gene matches: 5. Germline V gene sequence: CDR1 SGHAT, CDR2 FQDESV (reference sequence). The CDR3 totals 14 residues. The chain's CDR3 is CASSPRTGGSEAFF. The CDR3 bases are TGTGCCAGCAGCCCGCGGACAGGGGGCTCTGAAGCTTTCTTT.

V is TRBV5-1 and J is TRBJ1-3, with 8 nucleotides matching TRBD1. The CDR3 spans 17 residues. The germline V gene has CDR1 SGHRS and CDR2 YFSETQ. V lost 1 base, J lost 2 bases, and 8 bases stayed unmatched. CDR3 bases: TGCGCCAGCAGCTTGTGGGGGCCGGACAGGGCTGGAAACACCATATATTTT. Amino acids: CASSLWGPDRAGNTIYF.

The chain joins TRBV5-1 to TRBJ1-1; D unresolved. Trimming stripped 0 bases from V and 11 bases from J, with 20 bases between. The length of the CDR3 is 15 residues. CDR1 is SGHRS, CDR2 YFSETQ, per germline. The CDR3, as DNA: TGCGCCAGCAGCTTGGGTCCGGTTAGGAATCGAGACGCTTTCTTT. This sequence encodes CASSLGPVRNRDAFF.

This clonotype appeared a few times. J is TRBJ2-5 and V is TRBV7-2, with D unclear. V lost 5 bases to trimming and J lost 4 bases, with 14 bases between them. The germline V gene has CDR1 SGHTA and CDR2 FQGNSA. The length of the CDR3 is 14 residues. This CDR3 is CASSPFYGRETQYF. CDR3 bases: TGTGCCAGCAGCCCGTTCTACGGGCGAGAGACCCAGTACTTC.

The chain carries TRBV6-1 and TRBJ2-2; TRBD1 matches at 7 bases. This CDR3 region has 12 residues. The ends lost 8 bases at V and 6 bases at J; junction bases unmatched: 3. Germline values: CDR1 MNHNS, CDR2 SASEGT. DNA for the CDR3: TGTGCCAGCCACAGGGGAGCCGGGGAGCTGTTTTTT. It is translated as CASHRGAGELFF.

This clonotype was picked up a small number of times. The chain links TRBV7-2 to TRBJ2-2; unclear D gene. The V and J ends lost 4 bases and 6 bases respectively, with 9 bases between them. The CDR3 runs 13 residues. In germline, CDR1 is SGHTA, CDR2 FQGNSA. In DNA form, the CDR3 reads TGTGCCAGCAGCTCAGCTAGTGCCGGGGAGCTGTTTTTT. Amino acid sequence: CASSSASAGELFF. The complete variable domain, with remaining parts taken from reference TRBV7-2 and TRBJ2-2, reads GAGVSQSPSNKVTEKGKDVELRCDPISGHTALYWYRQSLGQGLEFLIYFQGNSAPDKSGLPSDRFSAERTGGSVSTLTIQRTQQEDSAVYLCASSSASAGELFFGEGSRLTVL.

V usage is TRBV27 and J usage is TRBJ1-1; D not resolved. From germline, CDR1 is MNHEY and CDR2 SMNVEV (reference sequence). The CDR3 extends over 14 amino acids. V lost 5 bases to trimming and J lost 11 bases, with 21 bases between them. CDR3 nucleotides: TGTGCCAGCAGTCCGTCCGAGGGCCGGGAGATTGCTTTCTTT. It translates to CASSPSEGREIAFF.

CDR3 DNA sequence: TGCGCCAGCAGCTCCCAGGCAGGGATCGAGAATGAGCAGTTCTTC. This encodes CASSSQAGIENEQFF. The V and J genes are TRBV5-1 and TRBJ2-1; D is possibly TRBD1 (5 bases). Germline V gene sequence: CDR1 SGHRS, CDR2 YFSETQ. This CDR3 is 15 amino acids long. V lost 3 bases to trimming and J lost 7 bases, with 17 bases between them.

The V and J genes are TRBV28 and TRBJ2-7; TRBD1 is a possible D gene (6 bases). The CDR3 covers 15 residues. From germline, CDR1 is MDHEN and CDR2 SYDVKM. Trimming shortened V by 6 bases and J by 5 bases, and 20 bases separated the two germline ends. CDR3: CASRILTGYTHEQYV. In DNA form, the CDR3 reads TGTGCCAGCAGGATACTTACAGGGTATACCCACGAGCAGTACGTC.

This clonotype was seen a handful of times. The chain has TRBV7-9 and TRBJ2-2, with a weak D call TRBD1 (6 bases). This CDR3 contains 15 residues. Germline CDR1 is SEHNR and CDR2 is FQNEAQ (reference sequence). V was trimmed by 5 bases and J by 3 bases, leaving 13 bases between them. The CDR3 loop reads CASSPTGFDTGELFF. DNA of the CDR3: TGTGCCAGCAGCCCCACAGGGTTCGACACCGGGGAGCTGTTTTTT.

V and J are TRBV4-3 and TRBJ1-2; D uncertain. The CDR3 contains 14 residues. The V gene's germline CDR1 is LGHNA and CDR2 YSLEER. V was shortened by 1 base and J by 7 bases, with 13 bases between the two germline ends. In DNA form, the CDR3 reads TGCGCCAGCAGCCAAGGGACGGAGGCCTCTGGCTACACCTTC. Translating gives CASSQGTEASGYTF.

This clonotype was found a few times. The CDR3 region has the DNA TGCGCCAGCAGCCCCGATGGACAGAGCTCCTACAATGAGCAGTTCTTC. Translation gives CASSPDGQSSYNEQFF. This chain uses TRBV5-1 with TRBJ2-1; D perhaps matches TRBD1 (6 bases). This CDR3 comprises 16 residues. Germline V CDR1 and CDR2: SGHRS, YFSETQ. V lost 4 bases to trimming and J lost 0 bases, with 14 bases between them.

This chain's CDR3 is CASSLFVSESSYNSPLHF. CDR3 nucleotides: TGTGCCAGCAGCTTATTCGTATCCGAGAGCTCCTATAATTCACCCCTCCACTTT. This chain uses TRBV7-2 with TRBJ1-6; D is unclear. This CDR3 is 18 amino acids long. Looked up from germline, CDR1 is SGHTA and CDR2 is FQGNSA. V lost 2 bases to trimming and J lost 0 bases, with 14 bases between them.

The chain joins TRBV7-2 to TRBJ2-1, with D possibly being TRBD2 (6 bases). The CDR3 consists of 12 residues. Trimming removed 6 bases at V and 6 bases at J, with 9 bases between. Per the germline V gene, CDR1 is SGHTA and CDR2 is FQGNSA. CDR3 DNA: TGTGCCAGCAGACCGACTAGCAATGAGCAGTTCTTC. It encodes CASRPTSNEQFF.

This clonotype was seen more than once but under ten times. The chain couples TRBV7-9 to TRBJ2-7, with TRBD1 as a possible D gene (5 bases). V shed 3 bases and J shed 6 bases, with 12 bases lying between them. Germline V gene sequence: CDR1 SEHNR, CDR2 FQNEAQ (reference sequence). This CDR3 has 13 residues. The CDR3 nucleotides read TGTGCCAGCAGCTTTCGGACACCCAGCGAGCAGTACGTC. It specifies CASSFRTPSEQYV.

The rearrangement uses TRBV5-1 and TRBJ2-1, with D unresolved. V dropped 0 bases and J dropped 3 bases, with 4 bases sitting between them. CDR3 length: 13 residues. Germline V gene sequence: CDR1 SGHRS, CDR2 YFSETQ. The CDR3 loop is CASSLADYNEQFF. CDR3 nucleotide sequence: TGCGCCAGCAGCTTGGCTGACTACAATGAGCAGTTCTTC.